This TCR beta chain appears in the sequencing data of a study of graft-versus-host responses after intestinal transplantation. Whole-study context: Grafts that recipients had were multivisceral, liver-intestinal, or isolated intestinal transplants. After anti-thymocyte globulin induction, recipients took tacrolimus and steroids for about 3 years.

Study-wide findings and caveats: Recipient-marrow GvH clones were detected, some having first appeared in ileum or blood. Allografts of patients with graft-donor T cell macrochimerism showed high graft-versus-host to host-versus-graft clone ratios.

The CDR3 is made up of 13 amino acids. The germline V gene encodes CDR1 GTSNPN and CDR2 SVGIG (reference sequence). Trimming cost V 4 bases and J 8 bases, with 17 bases left between them. A remark on this clone: Antigen specificity is unknown.

Method: immunoSEQ multiplex PCR; TCRdb's copy keeps in-frame clones and lacks some. Of roughly 92,000 clones in the sample, about 85% were seen once. The V and J genes are TRBV30 and TRBJ1-2; D is uncertain. The clonotype comes from a human donor who was the organ donor for an intestinal transplant. Sequenced material: unstimulated CD4+ T cells sorted from spleen or lymph node cells, taken before transplant. CDR3 in amino acids: CAWNPKRDLGYTF. DNA for the CDR3: TGTGCCTGGAACCCCAAACGTGATCTAGGCTACACCTTC.